The next 24 T cell receptor beta chains were all read from a single sample in a study of shared clonotypes between healthy human individuals. The table came from immunoSEQ multiplex PCR; TCRdb's copy has only in-frame clones and leaves some out. The table records approximately 1.5 million clones, approximately 98% of them present only once. Sequencing was carried out using naive CD4+ T cells sorted from blood. The subset denotes: CD45RA+ positively selected. The receptors originated from a man aged 25-45 years in good health.

V and J are TRBV30 and TRBJ1-1, with a weak D call TRBD1 (6 bases). Germline lookup yields CDR1 GTSNPN and CDR2 SVGIG (reference sequence). Deletions cut 0 bases from V and 4 bases from J, with 12 bases between. The CDR3 runs 14 residues. The CDR3 is CAWSVTRGGTEAFF. Written as DNA, the CDR3 is TGTGCCTGGAGTGTCACAAGGGGGGGCACTGAAGCTTTCTTT.

The chain joins TRBV5-1 to TRBJ2-2; the D call may be TRBD1 or TRBD2 (5 bases each). Germline V gives CDR1 SGHRS, CDR2 YFSETQ. V was trimmed by 9 bases and J by 1 base, leaving 13 bases between them. The CDR3 covers 14 residues. CDR3 DNA sequence: TGCGCCACCTCCGGGACGGTGAACACCGGGGAGCTGTTTTTT. It encodes CATSGTVNTGELFF.

This chain uses TRBV7-9 with TRBJ2-4; a weak D match, TRBD1 (5 bases). This CDR3 is built from 15 residues. Per germline, CDR1 SEHNR and CDR2 FQNEAQ (reference sequence). Trimming cost V 4 bases and J 0 bases, with 10 bases left between them. The CDR3 region is CASSSQGIAKNIQYF. The CDR3 region has the DNA TGTGCCAGCAGCTCGCAGGGCATAGCCAAAAACATTCAGTACTTC.

This clone has just one count. The chain employs TRBV14 and TRBJ2-7; 7 bases fit TRBD2. Germline V gene sequence: CDR1 SGHDN, CDR2 FVKESK. There are 18 residues in the CDR3. The V and J ends lost 1 base and 5 bases, in that order; junction bases with no gene match: 17. CDR3 nucleotide sequence: TGTGCCAGCAGCCAAGTCACCTTAGTCGGCGGGAGTAAGAACGAGCAGTACTTC. It yields the protein CASSQVTLVGGSKNEQYF.

The V and J genes are TRBV14 and TRBJ1-3; no firm D call. The V gene's germline CDR1 is SGHDN and CDR2 FVKESK. The CDR3 covers 16 residues. The V end lost 2 bases, the J end lost 0 bases, and 11 bases lay between the germline ends. Here the CDR3 reads CASSQSGRSSGNTIYF. Written as DNA, the CDR3 is TGTGCCAGCAGCCAATCCGGACGCAGCTCTGGAAACACCATATATTTT.

This sequence joins TRBV7-2 and TRBJ1-5; TRBD1 might be the D (5 bases). The CDR3 spans 15 residues. Per the germline V gene, CDR1 is SGHTA and CDR2 is FQGNSA. The V gene lost 2 bases and the J gene lost 2 bases, with 10 bases spanning the gap. As DNA, the CDR3 is TGTGCCAGCAGCTTAACCAGGGATGGCAATCAGCCCCAGCATTTT. Translated, it gives CASSLTRDGNQPQHF.

The rearrangement uses TRBV4-1 and TRBJ1-4; D call uncertain. Germline V gives CDR1 MGHRA, CDR2 YSYEKL. The CDR3 covers 14 residues. V gave up 3 bases and J gave up 5 bases, with 10 bases separating them. The CDR3: CASSHGSQNEKLFF. The CDR3 nucleotides are TGCGCCAGCAGCCACGGCAGCCAGAATGAAAAACTGTTTTTT.

The rearrangement uses TRBV7-6 and TRBJ2-5, with a possible D match to TRBD2 (6 bases). Germline V CDR1 and CDR2: SGHVS, FNYEAQ. Trimming removed 3 bases at V and 7 bases at J, with 12 bases between. The CDR3 has 13 residues. Here the CDR3 reads CASSLEGEGTQYF. The CDR3 DNA sequence: TGTGCCAGCAGCTTGGAGGGAGAAGGGACCCAGTACTTC.

This rearrangement joins TRBV7-9 to TRBJ1-5; D is ambiguous. V shed 5 bases and J shed 0 bases, with 14 bases lying between them. Germline loops: CDR1 SEHNR, CDR2 FQNEAQ (reference sequence). The CDR3 covers 16 residues. For the CDR3, the DNA is TGTGCCAGCAGCCCCTCGACGGCGTATAGCAATCAGCCCCAGCATTTT. Protein sequence: CASSPSTAYSNQPQHF. Full variable domain (outside the CDR3, taken from reference TRBV7-9 and TRBJ1-5): DTGVSQNPRHKITKRGQNVTFRCDPISEHNRLYWYRQTLGQGPEFLTYFQNEAQLEKSRLLSDRFSAERPKGSFSTLEIQRTEQGDSAMYLCASSPSTAYSNQPQHFGDGTRLSIL.

J is TRBJ2-7 and V is TRBV7-3; a weak D match, TRBD1 (5 bases). Germline V CDR1 and CDR2: SGHTA, FQGTGA. There are 15 residues in the CDR3. V lost 1 base to trimming and J lost 3 bases, with 13 bases between them. The CDR3 is CASSLNRTTSYEQYF. The CDR3 DNA is TGTGCCAGCAGCTTAAACCGGACAACCAGCTACGAGCAGTACTTC.

The chain is built from TRBV28 and TRBJ2-1; D uncertain. From germline, CDR1 is MDHEN and CDR2 SYDVKM. The CDR3 extends over 14 amino acids. Trimming cost V 6 bases and J 6 bases, with 15 bases left between them. CDR3 region: CASRSWGTANEQFF. Here the CDR3 DNA reads TGTGCCAGCAGGTCATGGGGTACCGCCAATGAGCAGTTCTTC.

The chain is built from TRBV15 and TRBJ1-2; 9 bases align to TRBD1. Germline V gene data show CDR1 as LNHNV and CDR2 as YYDKDF (reference sequence). V dropped 4 bases and J dropped 5; count of bases not matched to a gene: 11. This CDR3 has 16 residues. The CDR3 spells CATSNLQPGQGYGYTF. The CDR3 region has the DNA TGTGCCACCAGCAACCTCCAACCGGGACAGGGATATGGCTACACCTTC.

The rearrangement joins TRBV28 to TRBJ1-5, with D unresolved. Looked up from germline, CDR1 is MDHEN and CDR2 is SYDVKM. Trimming cost V 7 bases and J 6 bases, with 19 bases left between them. The CDR3 runs 15 residues. Written as DNA, the CDR3 is TGTGCCAGCACTCTAGGCGGTGCATTCGGTCAGCCCCAGCATTTT. The encoded protein is CASTLGGAFGQPQHF.

This clone was seen a single time. J is TRBJ1-2 and V is TRBV12-5; TRBD1 matches at 7 bases. The CDR3 length is 13 residues. V shed 5 bases, J shed 4 bases, and the junction held 4 bases outside the gene matches. Germline CDR1 and CDR2: LGHNT and FRNRAP. The CDR3 region has the DNA TGTGCTAGTGGTCCGGGACAGAGCTATGGCTACACCTTC. Its protein product is CASGPGQSYGYTF.

V is TRBV6-1 and J is TRBJ2-7; D not certain. The CDR3 covers 13 residues. The V and J ends lost 3 bases and 4 bases respectively, with 10 bases between them. Per the germline V gene, CDR1 is MNHNS and CDR2 is SASEGT. The DNA of the CDR3 is TGTGCCAGCAGTGAGGCCCTGGGATACGAGCAGTACTTC. This codes for CASSEALGYEQYF.

The rearrangement joins TRBV9 to TRBJ1-2; no clear D. V was pared by 2 bases and J by 4 bases, with 12 bases between. Germline V gene data show CDR1 as SGDLS and CDR2 as YYNGEE. This CDR3 contains 14 residues. This CDR3 reads CASSVEEGAYGYTF. Written as DNA, the CDR3 is TGTGCCAGCAGCGTCGAGGAGGGCGCCTATGGCTACACCTTC.

The V and J genes are TRBV6-5 and TRBJ2-7; possibly TRBD1 for D (5 bases). The CDR3 totals 15 residues. The germline V gene encodes CDR1 MNHEY and CDR2 SVGAGI. V gave up 6 bases and J gave up 10 bases, with 25 bases separating them. CDR3 nucleotides: TGTGCCAGCAGACCTCCGGGTCGTGTGCAGGGAATACAGTACTTC. It specifies CASRPPGRVQGIQYF.

The chain joins TRBV5-6 to TRBJ2-1; TRBD2 matches 10 bases. Per the germline V gene, CDR1 is SGHDT and CDR2 is YYEEEE. This CDR3 contains 16 residues. V was pared by 2 bases and J by 6 bases, with 8 bases of the junction left unmatched. The DNA of the CDR3 is TGTGCCAGCAGCTTACTAGCGGGAAGTCAGGGCAATGAGCAGTTCTTC. It encodes CASSLLAGSQGNEQFF.

The chain carries TRBV10-1 and TRBJ2-7; TRBD2 matches at 8 bases. V lost 3 bases to trimming and J lost 1 base; unmatched junction nucleotides: 5. This CDR3 comprises 15 residues. Germline V gene lookup returns CDR1 WNHNN and CDR2 SYGVQD (reference sequence). The CDR3 DNA reads as TGCGCCAGCAGTGACATATTAGCGGGATCCTACGAGCAGTACTTC. It codes for CASSDILAGSYEQYF.

The chain has TRBV5-1 and TRBJ2-1; 13 positions match TRBD2. There are 17 residues in the CDR3. Germline V gene sequence: CDR1 SGHRS, CDR2 YFSETQ. V shed 4 bases, J shed 8 bases, and the junction held 12 bases outside the gene matches. The DNA of the CDR3 is TGCGCCAGCAGCCCCGGGAGGACTAGCGGGAGCAACTATGAGCAGTTCTTC. Protein sequence: CASSPGRTSGSNYEQFF.

This chain joins TRBV6-1 and TRBJ2-7; D may be TRBD1 or TRBD2 (5 bases each). Per the germline V gene, CDR1 is MNHNS and CDR2 is SASEGT. V was pared by 7 bases and J by 3 bases, with 16 bases between. The length of the CDR3 is 14 residues. CDR3 in DNA: TGTGCCAGCACCCGGGACCCGAAGGGCTACGAGCAGTACTTC. It encodes CASTRDPKGYEQYF.

The rearrangement links TRBV5-5 to TRBJ2-1; 11 nucleotides agree with TRBD2. This CDR3 spans 15 amino acids. V gave up 0 bases and J gave up 10 bases; unmatched junction bases: 6. Germline CDR1 and CDR2: SGHKS and YYEKEE (reference sequence). CDR3 residues: CASSLVSGRAEEQFF. CDR3 coding DNA: TGTGCCAGCAGCTTGGTTAGCGGGAGGGCGGAGGAGCAGTTCTTC.

Here the CDR3 DNA reads TGTGCCAGCAGCGGGGGTCTCGAGCAGTACTTC. It specifies CASSGGLEQYF. V is TRBV7-3 and J is TRBJ2-7; D could derive from TRBD1 or TRBD2 (5 bases each). CDR3 length: 11 residues. V dropped 5 bases and J dropped 6 bases, with 8 bases sitting between them. Germline loops: CDR1 SGHTA, CDR2 FQGTGA.

The chain uses TRBV7-9 and TRBJ2-7; 9 nucleotides line up with TRBD2. V dropped 5 bases and J dropped 5; count of bases not matched to a gene: 19. In germline, CDR1 is SEHNR, CDR2 FQNEAQ (reference sequence). The CDR3 extends over 18 amino acids. The CDR3 bases are TGTGCCAGCAGCCCCCCTAGGGTAGCGGGAGTGGGGTCCCACGAGCAGTACTTC. Protein sequence: CASSPPRVAGVGSHEQYF.